What follows are 19 T cell receptor beta chains derived from one specimen sequenced in a study of T-cell reconstitution after alpha-beta-depleted transplantation in children. TCRbeta library preparation incorporated unique molecular identifiers. TCRdb redid the calling of the PCR reads with MiXCR, one entry per CDR3 protein. This sample carries some 530,000 distinct CDR3 sequences, approximately 12% of them seen once, and the ten largest clones take around 6.1%. Sequences were derived from PBMCs from the stem cell graft donor, sampled from the stem cell graft. Source of these receptors: a human donor who donated a stem cell graft to a child with combined immunodeficiency.

This clonotype was seen many times. J is TRBJ1-1 and V is TRBV7-9, with 9 bases fitting TRBD1. After removal of 3 bases from V and 5 bases from J, the junction contained 4 bases not matched to a gene. This CDR3 is 14 amino acids long. Germline V CDR1 and CDR2: SEHNR, FQNEAQ (reference sequence). CDR3 sequence: CASSFWGTGTEAFF. CDR3 coding DNA: TGTGCCAGCAGCTTTTGGGGGACAGGGACTGAAGCTTTCTTT.

In this sample, this clonotype turned up a few times. The CDR3 DNA reads TGTGCCAGCAGCTTAAGGCTAGCGGGAGAGGAAGAGACCCAGTACTTC. Translated: CASSLRLAGEEETQYF. The chain is built from TRBV7-9 and TRBJ2-5; 10 bases align to TRBD2. The CDR3 spans 16 residues. CDR1 is SEHNR and CDR2 is FQNEAQ in the germline V gene (reference sequence). The V and J ends lost 2 bases and 3 bases, in that order; junction bases with no gene match: 6.

This chain links TRBV20-1 with TRBJ1-2; D gene ambiguous. Germline V lookup: CDR1 DFQATT, CDR2 SNEGSKA (reference sequence). The V and J ends lost 0 bases and 3 bases respectively, with 8 bases between them. This CDR3 has 13 residues. The CDR3 region has the DNA TGCAGTGCTAGAGACGTCAGGCACTATGGCTACACCTTC. It is translated as CSARDVRHYGYTF.

This clonotype has more than one count but fewer than ten. The chain combines TRBV5-1 with TRBJ2-1, with TRBD2 as a possible D gene (5 bases). This CDR3 is built from 14 residues. CDR1 is SGHRS and CDR2 is YFSETQ in the germline V gene. Trimming took off 1 base at V and 5 bases at J, with 10 bases between the two ends. The CDR3 loop is CASSLTGYNNEQFF. The DNA of the CDR3 is TGCGCCAGCAGCTTGACGGGATATAACAATGAGCAGTTCTTC.

This clonotype has a count of ten or more. The rearrangement links TRBV11-2 to TRBJ1-5, with D possibly matching TRBD1 (6 bases). The CDR3 contains 15 residues. Germline CDR1 and CDR2: SGHAT and FQNNGV. V was trimmed by 5 bases and J by 2 bases, leaving 13 bases between them. The DNA of the CDR3 is TGTGCCAGCAGCGAAACAGGGTCAGGCAATCAGCCCCAGCATTTT. Protein: CASSETGSGNQPQHF.

Concerning this clonotype: A junction end diverges from the germline sequence, so it may reflect a read error. The chain has TRBV20-1 and TRBJ1-1; no definite D call. Germline CDR1 DFQATT, CDR2 SNEGSKA (reference sequence). This CDR3 comprises 13 residues. The CDR3 nucleotides read TGCAGTGCTAGAGTAAATGGGCCGACTGGAGCTTTCTTT. Its protein is CSARVNGPTGAFF.

The chain employs TRBV5-1 and TRBJ2-1; 9 nucleotides line up with TRBD2. The CDR3 spans 19 residues. J gave up 0 bases and V 1 base, and 11 bases lay outside the gene matches. Germline assignment: CDR1 SGHRS and CDR2 YFSETQ. Here the CDR3 reads CASSLTRALSGGSYNEQFF. The CDR3 nucleotides read TGCGCCAGCAGCTTGACCCGAGCGCTTAGCGGGGGCTCCTACAATGAGCAGTTCTTC.

This clonotype is labeled as medium-sized. DNA for the CDR3: TGCGCCAGCAGCTCGGGCCCTATGGCCGGGGAGCTGTTTTTT. This codes for CASSSGPMAGELFF. The chain joins TRBV5-1 to TRBJ2-2; D is undetermined. Trimming removed 3 bases at V and 6 bases at J, with 12 bases between. Germline V gives CDR1 SGHRS, CDR2 YFSETQ. The CDR3 has 14 amino acids.

CDR3 sequence: CAWTPGGDTQYF. CDR3 nucleotides: TGTGCCTGGACGCCGGGAGGAGATACGCAGTATTTT. The chain combines TRBV30 with TRBJ2-3, with 7 bases that match TRBD2. CDR3 size: 12 residues. With V trimmed by 4 bases and J by 5 bases, 3 bases remained unmatched. Germline CDR1 reads GTSNPN; CDR2 reads SVGIG (reference sequence).

The gene calls are TRBV6-2 or TRBV6-3 and TRBJ2-5; no clear D. CDR1 is MNHEY and CDR2 is SVGEGT in the germline V gene. V gave up 8 bases and J gave up 3 bases, with 25 bases separating them. This CDR3 contains 17 residues. The CDR3 bases are TGTGCCAGCCCCCGAGGCCCTATCCGCGGATCTAAAGAGACCCAGTACTTC. Its protein is CASPRGPIRGSKETQYF.

The table lists this clonotype with a count of one. The gene calls are TRBV24-1 and TRBJ2-1, with D tentatively TRBD2 (6 bases). The germline V and J ends were trimmed by 4 bases and 2 bases, with 14 bases remaining between them. This CDR3 contains 16 residues. Per the germline V gene, CDR1 is KGHDR and CDR2 is SFDVKD. The DNA for the CDR3 is TGTGCCACCAGTGACTCGACTAGATTACCCTACAATGAGCAGTTCTTC. Its translation is CATSDSTRLPYNEQFF.

The chain employs TRBV7-2 and TRBJ2-7, with 8 bases fitting TRBD2. Trimming removed 5 bases from V and 7 bases from J; junction bases left unmatched: 10. Per the germline V gene, CDR1 is SGHTA and CDR2 is FQGNSA. The CDR3 runs to 14 residues. The CDR3 loop reads CASSRRGGEWEQYF. The CDR3 DNA sequence: TGTGCCAGCAGCCGACGGGGGGGGGAATGGGAGCAGTACTTC.

This clonotype was seen many times. A much larger clone lies one base from this, so it may be a read error. The chain is built from TRBV12-3 or TRBV12-4 and TRBJ1-2; 7 nucleotides agree with TRBD1. The CDR3 loop spans 12 amino acids. The ends lost 6 bases at V and 4 bases at J; junction bases unmatched: 2. This chain's CDR3 is CASSRDSYGYTF. CDR3 coding DNA: TGTGCCAGCAGCCGGGACAGCTATGGCTACACCTTC.

The chain uses TRBV7-9 and TRBJ2-5, with 9 bases fitting TRBD2. The CDR3 totals 16 residues. CDR1 is SEHNR and CDR2 is FQNEAQ in the germline V gene (reference sequence). V was clipped by 5 bases and J by 5 bases; unmatched bases: 12. The CDR3 loop reads CASSGVSGSPPETQYF. The CDR3 DNA sequence: TGTGCCAGCAGCGGCGTTAGCGGGAGCCCCCCGGAGACCCAGTACTTC.

This clonotype turned up a few times. V and J are TRBV29-1 and TRBJ2-7; 10 nucleotides match TRBD2. The CDR3 sequence is 14 residues long. V gave up 6 bases and J gave up 1 base; unmatched junction bases: 6. The germline V gene has CDR1 SQVTM and CDR2 ANQGSEA. CDR3 in DNA: TGCAGCGTCCAGGGACTAGCGACGTCCTACGAGCAGTACTTC. This codes for CSVQGLATSYEQYF.

The J gene is TRBJ2-3, the V gene TRBV6-5; a weak D match, TRBD1 (5 bases). CDR3 length: 16 amino acids. Deletions cut 0 bases from V and 2 bases from J, with 12 bases between. Germline CDR1 is MNHEY and CDR2 is SVGAGI. CDR3 bases: TGTGCCAGCAGTTACTCGAGGCAGGGAAACACAGATACGCAGTATTTT. Its protein product is CASSYSRQGNTDTQYF.

This clonotype appeared a few times. The chain has TRBV27 and TRBJ1-1; weak D call: TRBD1 (6 bases). The ends were cut back, 6 bases at V and 0 bases at J, with 11 bases in the middle. Germline CDR1 is MNHEY and CDR2 is SMNVEV (reference sequence). The CDR3 covers 14 residues. CDR3: CASRTTGLNTEAFF. In DNA form, the CDR3 reads TGTGCCAGCAGGACGACAGGTCTGAACACTGAAGCTTTCTTT.

This clonotype has a handful of counts. The chain carries TRBV10-3 and TRBJ2-7; perhaps TRBD1 as D (5 bases). Germline V CDR1 and CDR2: ENHRY, SYGVKD. This CDR3 spans 13 amino acids. The germline V and J ends were trimmed by 5 bases and 3 bases, with 11 bases remaining between them. The CDR3, as DNA: TGTGCCATCAGTTCACAGGCCTTCTACGAGCAGTACTTC. It codes for CAISSQAFYEQYF.

The table lists this clonotype with a few counts. V usage is TRBV4-1 and J usage is TRBJ2-1; 10 positions agree with TRBD2. Trimming took 1 base from V and 7 from J; bases not matched to a gene: 13. The CDR3 extends over 18 amino acids. Germline CDR1 reads MGHRA; CDR2 reads YSYEKL. CDR3 sequence reads: CASSQGSLAGVPGNEQFF. The CDR3 nucleotides are TGCGCCAGCAGCCAAGGAAGTCTAGCGGGGGTCCCTGGGAATGAGCAGTTCTTC.